Given below is one T cell receptor beta chain in context. This record comes from a study of blood T cell repertoires in COVID-19. Clones were sequenced by immunoSEQ multiplex PCR, and TCRdb holds only the in-frame ones, with some missing. This table has more than 150,000 clones, approximately 91% appearing once. Germline CDR1 GTSNPN, CDR2 SVGIG (reference sequence). The CDR3 length is 16 residues. V shed 2 bases, J shed 7 bases, and the junction held 8 bases outside the gene matches. This TCR came from a man aged 40-55 years with acute or convalescent COVID-19. The sample was peripheral blood. The chain uses TRBV30 and TRBJ2-1; 13 bases are shared with TRBD2. The CDR3 DNA sequence: TGTGCCTGGAGTTTGACTAGCGGGGGGACGGGGAATGAGCAGTTCTTC. As protein: CAWSLTSGGTGNEQFF.